This record looks at one TCR beta chain sequence and its context. The method was immunoSEQ multiplex PCR; TCRdb's version includes in-frame clones alone and lacks a portion of them. The data show roughly 250,000 clones, with about 80% seen just once and about a sixth held by the top ten. The source of the sample is a study of blood T cell repertoires in COVID-19. Trimming pared 0 bases from V and 7 bases from J, leaving 12 bases between. This CDR3 has 15 residues. Germline V gene sequence: CDR1 SEHNR, CDR2 FQNEAQ (reference sequence). This TCR was recovered from a person aged 65 to 85 with COVID-19, enrolled during active disease. J is TRBJ1-4 and V is TRBV7-9; TRBD1 is a possible D gene (5 bases). Sequenced sample: peripheral blood. CDR3 in DNA: TGTGCCAGCAGCTTAGCACGGACGGGGGGTGAAAAACTGTTTTTT. Translating gives CASSLARTGGEKLFF.